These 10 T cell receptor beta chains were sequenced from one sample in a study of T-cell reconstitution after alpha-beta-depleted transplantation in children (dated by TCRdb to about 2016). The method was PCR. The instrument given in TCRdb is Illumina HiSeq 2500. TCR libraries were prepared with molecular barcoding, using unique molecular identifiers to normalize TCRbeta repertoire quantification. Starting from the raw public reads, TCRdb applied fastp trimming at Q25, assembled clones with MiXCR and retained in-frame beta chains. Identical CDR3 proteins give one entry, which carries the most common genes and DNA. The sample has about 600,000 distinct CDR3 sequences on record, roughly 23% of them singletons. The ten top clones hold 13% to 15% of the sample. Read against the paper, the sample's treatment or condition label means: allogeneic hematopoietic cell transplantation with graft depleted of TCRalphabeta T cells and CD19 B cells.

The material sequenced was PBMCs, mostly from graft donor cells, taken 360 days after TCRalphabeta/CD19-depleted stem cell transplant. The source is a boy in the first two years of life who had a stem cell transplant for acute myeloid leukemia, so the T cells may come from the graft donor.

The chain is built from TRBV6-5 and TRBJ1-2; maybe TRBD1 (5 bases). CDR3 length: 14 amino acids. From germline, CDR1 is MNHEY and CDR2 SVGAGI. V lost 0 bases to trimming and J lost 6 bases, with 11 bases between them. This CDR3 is CASSYSQGSDGYTF. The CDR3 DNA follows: TGTGCCAGCAGTTACTCGCAGGGATCAGATGGCTACACCTTC.

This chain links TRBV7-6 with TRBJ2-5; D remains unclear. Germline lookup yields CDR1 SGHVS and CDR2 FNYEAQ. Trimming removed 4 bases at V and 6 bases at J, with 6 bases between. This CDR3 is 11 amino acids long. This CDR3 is CASSSTKTQYF. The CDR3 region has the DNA TGTGCCAGCAGCTCAACGAAGACCCAGTACTTC.

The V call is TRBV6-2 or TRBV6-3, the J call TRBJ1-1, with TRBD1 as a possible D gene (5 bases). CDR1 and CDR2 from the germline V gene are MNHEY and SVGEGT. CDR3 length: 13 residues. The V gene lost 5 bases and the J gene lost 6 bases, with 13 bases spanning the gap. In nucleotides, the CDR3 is TGTGCCAGCAGTGATCGAGGGGTGGCTGAAGCTTTCTTT. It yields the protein CASSDRGVAEAFF.

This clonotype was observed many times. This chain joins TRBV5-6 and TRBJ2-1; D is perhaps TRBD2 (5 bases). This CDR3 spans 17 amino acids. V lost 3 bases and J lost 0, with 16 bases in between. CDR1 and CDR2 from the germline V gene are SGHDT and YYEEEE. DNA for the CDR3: TGTGCCAGCAGCTCCGCAGAGGGAGACCGCTCCTACAATGAGCAGTTCTTC. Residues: CASSSAEGDRSYNEQFF. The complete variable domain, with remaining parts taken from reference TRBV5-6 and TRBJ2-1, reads DAGVTQSPTHLIKTRGQQVTLRCSPKSGHDTVSWYQQALGQGPQFIFQYYEEEERQRGNFPDRFSGHQFPNYSSELNVNALLLGDSALYLCASSSAEGDRSYNEQFFGPGTRLTVL.

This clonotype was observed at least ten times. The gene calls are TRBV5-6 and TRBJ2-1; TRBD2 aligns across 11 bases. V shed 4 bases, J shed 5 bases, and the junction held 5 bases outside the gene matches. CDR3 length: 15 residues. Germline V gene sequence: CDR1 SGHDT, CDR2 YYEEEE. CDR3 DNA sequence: TGTGCCAGCAGCATTAGCGGGGGGGCCGACAATGAGCAGTTCTTC. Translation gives CASSISGGADNEQFF.

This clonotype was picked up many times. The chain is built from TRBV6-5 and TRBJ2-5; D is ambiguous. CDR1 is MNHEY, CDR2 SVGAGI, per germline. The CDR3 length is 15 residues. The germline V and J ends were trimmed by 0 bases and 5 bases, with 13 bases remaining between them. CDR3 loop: CASSYSPGPMETQYF. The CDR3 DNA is TGTGCCAGCAGTTACTCTCCTGGTCCTATGGAGACCCAGTACTTC.

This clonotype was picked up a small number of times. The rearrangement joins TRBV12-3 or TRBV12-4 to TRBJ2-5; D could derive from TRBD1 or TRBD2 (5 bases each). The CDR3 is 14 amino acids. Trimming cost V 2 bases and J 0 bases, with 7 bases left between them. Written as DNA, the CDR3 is TGTGCCAGCAGTTTAATGGGGGACCAAGAGACCCAGTACTTC. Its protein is CASSLMGDQETQYF.

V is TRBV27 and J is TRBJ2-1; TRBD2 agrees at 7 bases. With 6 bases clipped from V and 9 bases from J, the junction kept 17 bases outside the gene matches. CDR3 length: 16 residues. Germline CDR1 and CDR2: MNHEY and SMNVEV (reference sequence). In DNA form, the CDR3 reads TGTGCCAGCAGCCCCACAAGCTCCGGGAGGACGGTTGAGCAGTTCTTC. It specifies CASSPTSSGRTVEQFF.

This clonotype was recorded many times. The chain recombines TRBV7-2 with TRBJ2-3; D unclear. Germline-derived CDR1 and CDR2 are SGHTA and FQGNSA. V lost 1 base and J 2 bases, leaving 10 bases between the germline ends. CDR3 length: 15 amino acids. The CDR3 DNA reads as TGTGCCAGCAGCTTAGGGTCGAGATTCACAGATACGCAGTATTTT. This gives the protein CASSLGSRFTDTQYF.

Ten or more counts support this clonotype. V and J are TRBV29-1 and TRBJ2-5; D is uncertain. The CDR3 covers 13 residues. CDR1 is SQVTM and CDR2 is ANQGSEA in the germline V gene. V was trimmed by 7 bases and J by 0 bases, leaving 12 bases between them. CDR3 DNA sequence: TGCAGCGGCTTACGTGGGAACCAAGAGACCCAGTACTTC. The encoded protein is CSGLRGNQETQYF.